This is a list of T cell receptor beta chains from one sample in a study of control samples from healthy donors and cancer patients. Measured with immunoSEQ multiplex PCR; TCRdb has only the in-frame clones, and not every one. The table has approximately 44,000 clones, more than 65% seen once. Sequenced sample: formalin-fixed, paraffin-embedded tissue. These receptors were obtained from a male donor with melanoma. The CDR3 runs from the conserved cysteine through the conserved F or W. The D gene is left open where the match is weak. Expanded clones are given a class, and other clones once, few, many or no size at all.

clone_size d_call j_call v_call cdr3_aa cdr3_nt
- - TRBJ2-2 TRBV7-9 CASSLGEWKLFF TGTGCCAGCAGCCTGGGGGAGTGGAAGCTGTTTTTT
- - TRBJ1-3 TRBV28 CASRENSGNTIYF TGTGCCAGCAGGGAGAACTCTGGAAACACCATATATTTT
- - TRBJ2-1 TRBV2 CASNLIYEQFF TGTGCCAGCAATCTGATCTATGAGCAGTTCTTC
few - TRBJ2-3 TRBV28 CASSDRTRRNTDTQYF TGTGCCAGCAGTGACAGGACTAGAAGAAACACAGATACGCAGTATTTT
- TRBD1 TRBJ2-5 TRBV6-6 CASSYYGQGAGETQYF TGTGCCAGCAGTTACTATGGACAGGGGGCGGGGGAGACCCAGTACTTC
- TRBD1 TRBJ1-1 TRBV7-3 CASSPGQGALVTEAFF TGTGCCAGCAGCCCAGGACAGGGGGCGCTAGTAACTGAAGCTTTCTTT
once - TRBJ1-6 TRBV2 CASSPSNSPLHF TGTGCCAGCAGTCCCTCAAATTCACCCCTCCACTTT
- - TRBJ2-7 TRBV12-3/TRBV12-4 CASSLDQRYEQYF TGTGCCAGCAGTTTGGATCAGCGCTACGAGCAGTACTTC
- - TRBJ2-4 TRBV30 CAHGELKNIQYF TGTGCCCATGGAGAACTGAAAAACATTCAGTACTTC
- - TRBJ2-7 TRBV7-6 CASSSDPGDGYEQYF TGTGCCAGCAGCTCGGACCCTGGAGATGGCTACGAGCAGTACTTC
- TRBD2 TRBJ2-1 TRBV10-2 CASSRTSNEQFF TGCGCCAGCAGTAGGACTAGCAATGAGCAGTTCTTC
- - TRBJ1-1 TRBV18 CASSPLAGKVGTEAFF TGTGCCAGCTCACCACTTGCAGGTAAAGTGGGTACTGAAGCTTTCTTT
- - TRBJ2-7 TRBV19 CASSTRTDYEQYF TGTGCCAGTAGTACCCGGACGGACTACGAGCAGTACTTC
- - TRBJ1-2 TRBV30 CAWSEPLVGSYGYTF TGTGCCTGGAGTGAACCCCTGGTCGGGTCCTATGGCTACACCTTC
- - TRBJ2-5 TRBV12-3/TRBV12-4 CASSRGQKETQYF TGTGCCAGCAGTCGAGGACAGAAAGAGACCCAGTACTTC
- - TRBJ1-1 TRBV2 CASSVAGMNTEAFF TGTGCCAGCAGTGTCGCAGGGATGAACACTGAAGCTTTCTTT
few - TRBJ2-1 TRBV25-1 CASRGGHEQFF TGTGCCAGCAGAGGGGGGCATGAGCAGTTCTTC
once - TRBJ2-1 TRBV7-3 CASSQTPRDNEQFF TGTGCCAGCAGTCAAACCCCCCGGGACAATGAGCAGTTCTTC
- - TRBJ2-7 TRBV7-6 CASSLVPSGQAEQYF TGTGCCAGCAGCTTAGTCCCCTCAGGGCAGGCCGAGCAGTACTTC
- TRBD2 TRBJ2-1 TRBV7-2 CASSLVQTSMHEQFF TGTGCCAGCAGCTTAGTTCAGACTAGCATGCATGAGCAGTTCTTC
many TRBD1 TRBJ1-1 TRBV11-2 CASSSRTGGNTEAFF TGTGCCAGCAGCTCACGTACAGGGGGGAACACTGAAGCTTTCTTT
- - TRBJ2-3 TRBV6-1 CASSERGLDSSTDTQYF TGTGCCAGCAGTGAAAGAGGATTGGACAGTAGCACAGATACGCAGTATTTT
few - TRBJ2-7 TRBV3-1/TRBV3-2 CASSQSYYEQYF TGTGCCAGCAGCCAGTCGTACTACGAGCAGTACTTC
- - TRBJ1-6 TRBV28 CASSTVGGSYNSPLHF TGTGCCAGCAGCACCGTCGGGGGGTCCTATAATTCACCCCTCCACTTT
- TRBD1 TRBJ1-2 TRBV5-1 CASGSGGREYGYTF TGCGCCAGCGGATCAGGGGGCCGGGAGTATGGCTACACCTTC
- - TRBJ1-5 TRBV18 CASSPGQRDLQPQHF TGTGCCAGCTCACCAGGGCAGAGGGACCTTCAGCCCCAGCATTTT
- - TRBJ2-7 TRBV29-1 CSTKSDLFPYEQYF TGCAGCACCAAATCGGACCTCTTTCCCTACGAGCAGTACTTC
- - TRBJ2-5 TRBV19 CASSIRLGRGQETQYF TGTGCCAGTAGTATCCGCCTCGGGCGGGGACAAGAGACCCAGTACTTC
- TRBD1 TRBJ2-2 TRBV19 CAASGTGDVVELFF TGTGCCGCCTCCGGTACAGGGGACGTCGTGGAGCTGTTTTTT
- - TRBJ2-1 TRBV15 CATSRDMGEQFF TGTGCCACCAGCAGAGATATGGGGGAACAGTTCTTC
- - TRBJ2-2 TRBV2 CASRVGRGSGELFF TGTGCCAGCAGGGTAGGACGGGGGAGCGGGGAGCTGTTTTTT
- - TRBJ2-7 TRBV5-1 CASRQRPGPRYEQYF TGCGCCAGCAGGCAAAGACCGGGACCGAGATACGAGCAGTACTTC
- TRBD2 TRBJ2-1 TRBV19 CASSTVGAGGYNEQFF TGTGCCAGTAGTACCGTCGGGGCGGGGGGGTACAATGAGCAGTTCTTC
- - TRBJ2-1 TRBV7-2 CASSQGLLPGVQFF TGTGCCAGCAGCCAGGGACTTCTTCCTGGTGTGCAGTTCTTC
- - TRBJ2-7 TRBV5-1 CASSLDTYEQYF TGCGCCAGCAGCTTAGACACCTACGAGCAGTACTTC
- - TRBJ2-7 TRBV7-8 CASSLQYPPYF TGTGCCAGCAGCTTACAGTATCCGCCGTACTTC